The source of this T cell receptor beta chain is a study of early T cells in non-severe SARS-CoV-2 infection. CDR1 WNHNN and CDR2 SYGVQD come from the germline V gene (reference sequence). CDR3 size: 16 residues. V lost 7 bases, J lost 0 bases, and 10 bases stayed unmatched. The TCR library protocol attached unique molecular identifiers to the individual cDNA molecules. MiXCR, applied by TCRdb to the 5' RACE reads, yields one record per CDR3 protein. This sample has around 26,000 distinct CDR3 sequences, with roughly 4.2% found just once. This clonotype was observed many times. The material sequenced was whole blood. The rearrangement joins TRBV10-1 to TRBJ2-3; 7 nucleotides line up with TRBD1. The TCR comes from an adult who was a healthcare worker with PCR-confirmed SARS-CoV-2 infection or an uninfected control (not recorded which). The CDR3: CASIIATGPSTDTQYF. CDR3 in DNA: TGCGCCAGCATTATTGCGACAGGGCCTAGCACAGATACGCAGTATTTT.